One and the same sample provided the 8 T cell receptor beta chains below, sequenced in a study of T cell changes during pregnancy in multiple sclerosis. The repertoire was sequenced with immunoSEQ multiplex PCR; TCRdb's copy has only in-frame clones and lacks some. There are 60,000 to 75,000 clones in the sample; around 90% occur only once, and just under 2% lies in the top ten. This specimen consisted of peripheral blood, obtained in the second trimester of pregnancy. The receptor source for this set is a female donor with multiple sclerosis, enrolled in a pregnancy study.

J is TRBJ2-2 and V is TRBV28; D is uncertain. This CDR3 is 16 amino acids long. Looked up from germline, CDR1 is MDHEN and CDR2 is SYDVKM. Trimming left V 0 bases short and J 0 bases short, with 8 bases between. The CDR3 DNA is TGTGCCAGCAGTTTATGGGCCAACACGAACACCGGGGAGCTGTTTTTT. This encodes CASSLWANTNTGELFF.

V usage is TRBV11-2 and J usage is TRBJ2-7, with 7 bases identical to TRBD1. V trimming: 5 bases; J trimming: 1 base; junction bases outside the gene matches: 11. This CDR3 contains 16 residues. Germline V gene lookup returns CDR1 SGHAT and CDR2 FQNNGV. In nucleotides, the CDR3 is TGTGCCAGCAGCCACGTGGTCGAGACAGGGTCCTACGAGCAGTACTTC. Translating it yields CASSHVVETGSYEQYF.

In DNA, the CDR3 is TGTGCCAGTAGTATTCAGGGGCGAACTGAAGCTTTCTTT. Protein sequence: CASSIQGRTEAFF. The chain carries TRBV19 and TRBJ1-1, with D perhaps TRBD1 (6 bases). V lost 3 bases and J 5 bases, leaving 10 bases between the germline ends. CDR1 is LNHDA and CDR2 is SQIVND in the germline V gene (reference sequence). This CDR3 region has 13 residues.

The chain combines TRBV7-8 with TRBJ1-4; D not certain. The germline gives CDR1 SGHVS, CDR2 FQNEAQ. V shed 5 bases and J shed 0 bases, with 4 bases lying between them. This CDR3 has 13 residues. The CDR3 nucleotides read TGTGCCAGCAGCCCAGCAACTAATGAAAAACTGTTTTTT. Protein: CASSPATNEKLFF.

This clone showed up just a few times. This chain uses TRBV5-4 with TRBJ1-2; TRBD1 is a possible D gene (6 bases). V lost 4 bases to trimming and J lost 2 bases, with 12 bases between them. In germline, CDR1 is SGHNT, CDR2 YYREEE (reference sequence). The CDR3 is 14 residues long. CDR3 in DNA: TGTGCCAGCAGCACTGGGACAACAAACTATGGCTACACCTTC. Encoded protein: CASSTGTTNYGYTF.

In its sample, this clone was seen once. The chain employs TRBV7-8 and TRBJ2-1; D might be TRBD2 (5 bases). The CDR3 has 15 residues. The germline V gene has CDR1 SGHVS and CDR2 FQNEAQ. Trimming stripped 2 bases from V and 3 bases from J, with 11 bases between. The CDR3 region has the DNA TGTGCCAGCAGCTTACCTACGGGAATCTACAATGAGCAGTTCTTC. Its protein product is CASSLPTGIYNEQFF.

This clone was seen just once. The gene calls are TRBV7-8 and TRBJ1-1; D is unresolved. The CDR3 length is 14 residues. The ends were cut back, 1 base at V and 1 base at J, with 7 bases in the middle. Germline loops: CDR1 SGHVS, CDR2 FQNEAQ. This chain's CDR3 is CASSLVIGNTEAFF. For the CDR3, the DNA is TGTGCCAGCAGCTTAGTAATCGGGAACACTGAAGCTTTCTTT.

The chain links TRBV6-5 to TRBJ2-1; 8 nucleotides line up with TRBD2. Trimming at V came to 6 bases and at J to 3 bases, leaving 7 bases not matched to a gene. This CDR3 has 15 residues. Looked up from germline, CDR1 is MNHEY and CDR2 is SVGAGI. CDR3: CASSPSSGYYNEQFF. The CDR3 region has the DNA TGTGCCAGCAGCCCTTCTAGCGGGTACTACAATGAGCAGTTCTTC.